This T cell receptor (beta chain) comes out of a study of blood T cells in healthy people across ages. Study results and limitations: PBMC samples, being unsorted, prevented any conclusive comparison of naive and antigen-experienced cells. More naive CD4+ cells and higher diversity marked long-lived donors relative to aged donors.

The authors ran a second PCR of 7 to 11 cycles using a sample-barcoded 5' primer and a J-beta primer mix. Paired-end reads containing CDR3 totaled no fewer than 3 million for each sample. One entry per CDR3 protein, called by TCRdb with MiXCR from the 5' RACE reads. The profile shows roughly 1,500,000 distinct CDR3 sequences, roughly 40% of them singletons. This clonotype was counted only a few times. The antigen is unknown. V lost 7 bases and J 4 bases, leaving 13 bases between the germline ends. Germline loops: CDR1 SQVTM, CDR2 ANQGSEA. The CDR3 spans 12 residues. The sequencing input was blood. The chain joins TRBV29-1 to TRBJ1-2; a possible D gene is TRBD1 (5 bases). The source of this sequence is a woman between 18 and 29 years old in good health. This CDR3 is CSADPGSYGYTF. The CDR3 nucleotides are TGCAGCGCTGACCCAGGGTCCTATGGCTACACCTTC.